This TCR beta chain was documented in a study of T cell responses to AZD1222 COVID-19 vaccine. The V and J ends lost 0 bases and 10 bases respectively, with 18 bases between them. The CDR3 covers 15 residues. Per the germline V gene, CDR1 is LGHDT and CDR2 is YNNKEL (reference sequence). Study findings and constraints: Unmutated regions of variants are reportedly targeted by nearly half of spike-specific TCRs. Most donors were white British and more were female, and clonal diversity was possibly underestimated.

Data came from immunoSEQ multiplex PCR; TCRdb stores just in-frame clones and leaves some out. The table includes approximately 190,000 clones, approximately 93% detected once. To note about this clone: The antigen remains undetermined.

This clonotype was obtained from an adult who received the AZD1222 COVID-19 vaccine. The starting material was peripheral blood, obtained 28 days after the second AZD1222 dose. The chain combines TRBV3-1 (or the pseudogene TRBV3-2) with TRBJ1-1; D might be TRBD1 (5 bases). The CDR3 coding sequence is TGTGCCAGCAGCCAAGAGGGGGGACTGAGGTCGGGAGCTTTCTTT. Translating gives CASSQEGGLRSGAFF.